A single sample is the source of the 19 T cell receptor beta chains below, sequenced in a study of PD-L1 blockade in urothelial cancer. This sample's time point: peripheral blood 6 weeks after treatment start. Sequenced by immunoSEQ multiplex PCR; TCRdb stores in-frame clones only, minus some. The sample shows 20,000 to 25,000 clones, around 91% of them seen only once. The material was PBMCs, obtained around atezolizumab (anti-PD-L1) treatment. The source is an older woman with urothelial cancer.

This chain connects TRBV5-1 to TRBJ2-7, with 13 bases that match TRBD2. V was pared by 3 bases and J by 3 bases, with 3 bases of the junction left unmatched. This CDR3 is 15 amino acids long. Germline lookup yields CDR1 SGHRS and CDR2 YFSETQ. The CDR3 nucleotides are TGCGCCAGCAGCTGGGGGACTAGCGGGATCTACGAGCAGTACTTC. Translation gives CASSWGTSGIYEQYF. The whole variable domain, filled in from reference TRBV5-1 and TRBJ2-7, reads KAGVTQTPRYLIKTRGQQVTLSCSPISGHRSVSWYQQTPGQGLQFLFEYFSETQRNKGNFPGRFSGRQFSNSRSEMNVSTLELGDSALYLCASSWGTSGIYEQYFGPGTRLTVT.

The rearrangement links TRBV18 to TRBJ1-5, with D perhaps matching TRBD1 (6 bases). Looked up from germline, CDR1 is KGHSH and CDR2 is LQKENI. The ends were cut back, 4 bases at V and 1 base at J, with 11 bases in the middle. The CDR3 has 15 amino acids. The CDR3 region is CASSLQGSSNQPQHF. CDR3 nucleotides: TGTGCCAGCTCACTACAGGGATCGAGCAATCAGCCCCAGCATTTT.

The V call is TRBV19, the J call TRBJ1-1; D may be TRBD1 (6 bases). Germline values: CDR1 LNHDA, CDR2 SQIVND (reference sequence). Trimming took 8 bases from V and 5 from J, leaving 15 bases between them. The CDR3 runs 13 residues. The CDR3 spells CASSINRETEAFF. As DNA, the CDR3 is TGTGCCAGTTCGATTAACAGGGAGACTGAAGCTTTCTTT.

The V gene is TRBV7-2, the J gene TRBJ2-7; 8 nucleotides align to TRBD2. This CDR3 is 15 amino acids long. After removal of 5 bases from V and 3 bases from J, the junction contained 9 bases not matched to a gene. CDR1 SGHTA and CDR2 FQGNSA come from the germline V gene. CDR3 sequence reads: CASSPLTGTSYEQYF. The CDR3 bases are TGTGCCAGCAGCCCCCTCACCGGGACTAGCTACGAGCAGTACTTC.

The chain joins TRBV6-5 to TRBJ2-1; no clear D gene. Germline V gives CDR1 MNHEY, CDR2 SVGAGI. This CDR3 comprises 16 residues. Trimming took off 8 bases at V and 0 bases at J, with 17 bases between the two ends. For the CDR3, the DNA is TGTGCCAGCGGTTCCTTATCCTCCAGCTCCTACAATGAGCAGTTCTTC. As protein: CASGSLSSSSYNEQFF.

The sample holds one count of this clone. The chain uses TRBV5-4 and TRBJ2-7, with a tentative D call TRBD1 (7 bases). Trimming stripped 0 bases from V and 6 bases from J, with 16 bases between. Germline CDR1 SGHNT, CDR2 YYREEE (reference sequence). This CDR3 region has 15 residues. CDR3 in amino acids: CASSLAFNRGGEQYF. The CDR3 coding sequence is TGTGCCAGCAGCTTGGCCTTTAACAGGGGAGGCGAGCAGTACTTC.

The gene calls are TRBV6-5 and TRBJ2-7; weak D call: TRBD1 (6 bases). The CDR3 has 14 residues. Germline CDR1 reads MNHEY; CDR2 reads SVGAGI. Trimming pared 6 bases from V and 4 bases from J, leaving 16 bases between. The CDR3 DNA reads TGTGCCAGCAGAACAGGGCTTCGGCCTTACGAGCAGTACTTC. As protein: CASRTGLRPYEQYF.

This rearrangement joins TRBV9 to TRBJ2-2; D is uncertain. Germline assignment: CDR1 SGDLS and CDR2 YYNGEE. This CDR3 is built from 16 residues. With 1 base removed from V and 1 base from J, the gap between germline ends came to 11 bases. The CDR3 nucleotides are TGTGCCAGCAGCGTATGGCTGGAGTTGAACACCGGGGAGCTGTTTTTT. Protein: CASSVWLELNTGELFF.

This chain uses TRBV29-1 with TRBJ1-1; D remains ambiguous. This CDR3 spans 13 amino acids. V was pared by 6 bases and J by 1 base, with 12 bases between. Germline values: CDR1 SQVTM, CDR2 ANQGSEA. The CDR3 coding sequence is TGCAGCGTCTCACCGGTTAAGAACACTGAAGCTTTCTTT. It encodes CSVSPVKNTEAFF.

The chain links TRBV27 to TRBJ1-4, with 7 bases identical to TRBD1. V dropped 6 bases and J dropped 4; count of bases not matched to a gene: 11. CDR3 length: 16 amino acids. Germline assignment: CDR1 MNHEY and CDR2 SMNVEV (reference sequence). CDR3 residues: CASSSNQGGSNEKLFF. In nucleotides, the CDR3 is TGTGCCAGCAGCTCGAACCAGGGGGGCAGTAATGAAAAACTGTTTTTT.

The chain joins TRBV29-1 to TRBJ2-7, with 7 bases that match TRBD2. With 7 bases clipped from V and 4 bases from J, the junction kept 7 bases outside the gene matches. CDR3 size: 12 residues. Germline loops: CDR1 SQVTM, CDR2 ANQGSEA. Written as DNA, the CDR3 is TGCAGCGGCAAGAACGGGGGGTACGAGCAGTACTTC. It specifies CSGKNGGYEQYF.

This clone was observed a few times. The chain links TRBV29-1 to TRBJ1-1; D remains unclear. In germline, CDR1 is SQVTM, CDR2 ANQGSEA. The CDR3 runs 11 residues. V was trimmed by 6 bases and J by 0 bases, leaving 5 bases between them. The CDR3 sequence: CSVILNTEAFF. The CDR3 DNA is TGCAGCGTCATCCTGAACACTGAAGCTTTCTTT.

The chain combines TRBV11-2 with TRBJ2-1, with 10 bases fitting TRBD1. CDR1 and CDR2 (germline): SGHAT, FQNNGV. Losses at the gene ends were 5 bases for V and 6 bases for J; bases not matched to a gene: 7. This CDR3 has 15 residues. CDR3 nucleotides: TGTGCCAGCAGCGTGGACGGGACAGGGGTCAATGAGCAGTTCTTC. It codes for CASSVDGTGVNEQFF.

A few counts support this clone. This chain joins TRBV28 and TRBJ2-7; a weak D match, TRBD1 (6 bases). The V gene's germline CDR1 is MDHEN and CDR2 SYDVKM. This CDR3 has 15 amino acids. Trimming took 3 bases from V and 4 from J, leaving 16 bases between them. The CDR3 DNA reads TGTGCCAGCAGTTTTAATTCAGGGGTCCGTTACGAGCAGTACTTC. This translates into CASSFNSGVRYEQYF.

The chain couples TRBV5-5 to TRBJ2-1, with D tentatively TRBD2 (5 bases). Looked up from germline, CDR1 is SGHKS and CDR2 is YYEKEE (reference sequence). The V and J ends lost 2 bases and 0 bases respectively, with 9 bases between them. This CDR3 has 15 amino acids. DNA of the CDR3: TGTGCCAGCAGCTTCCCCCGGGGCTCCTACAATGAGCAGTTCTTC. Encoded protein: CASSFPRGSYNEQFF.

This chain uses TRBV20-1 with TRBJ1-2; D call uncertain. Germline V gene lookup returns CDR1 DFQATT and CDR2 SNEGSKA (reference sequence). Trimming cost V 3 bases and J 7 bases, with 9 bases left between them. The length of the CDR3 is 11 residues. The CDR3 reads CSARWEIGYTF. Written as DNA, the CDR3 is TGCAGTGCTAGGTGGGAGATTGGCTACACCTTC.

The chain recombines TRBV4-2 with TRBJ2-5, with TRBD2 matching 8 bases. V shed 0 bases, J shed 3 bases, and the junction held 0 bases outside the gene matches. This CDR3 contains 14 residues. Germline loops: CDR1 LGHNA, CDR2 YNFKEQ. This CDR3 reads CASSQELAEETQYF. CDR3 nucleotides: TGTGCCAGCAGCCAAGAACTAGCGGAAGAGACCCAGTACTTC.

The V and J genes are TRBV2 and TRBJ1-5; possibly TRBD1 for D (5 bases). In germline, CDR1 is SNHLY, CDR2 FYNNEI. V lost 5 bases and J 9 bases, leaving 20 bases between the germline ends. This CDR3 spans 15 amino acids. CDR3 in amino acids: CASSSPGDLVRPQHF. Here the CDR3 DNA reads TGTGCCAGCAGTTCTCCGGGGGACCTGGTAAGGCCCCAGCATTTT.

This chain's CDR3 is CSVEDSLAGGPINEQFF. The CDR3 coding sequence is TGCAGCGTTGAAGATTCCTTAGCGGGGGGGCCCATCAATGAGCAGTTCTTC. The chain uses TRBV29-1 and TRBJ2-1, with TRBD2 identical over 11 bases. Germline values: CDR1 SQVTM, CDR2 ANQGSEA. The V segment lost 0 bases and the J segment 6 bases; nucleotides outside the gene matches: 10. The CDR3 contains 17 residues.